Reported below is one T cell receptor beta chain. Its antigen remains unknown. This sample is drawn from a study of lymphopenia after photon versus proton radiotherapy. Study-level findings and limits: Proton therapy kept repertoires fairly stable, unlike photons, which gained effector/memory cells. Post-nadir diversity loss with photons came from oligoclonal expansion, particularly CD8+ Temra cells. A bigger post-nadir fall in TCR diversity correlated inversely with survival time in deceased patients. Better survival with proton therapy was suggested as possible, not demonstrated.

The data were produced by immunoSEQ multiplex PCR, yet TCRdb's version contains in-frame clones alone and is incomplete. This table holds fewer than 25,000 clones, roughly 82% found once. This sequence originates from a man in his forties with gastric cancer. Sequenced material: peripheral blood, taken from a patient treated with photon-based radiotherapy.

The CDR3 loop reads CASSSTGLSEKLFF. The CDR3 DNA is TGTGCCAGTAGTTCTACCGGACTCAGTGAAAAACTGTTTTTT. The V and J genes are TRBV19 and TRBJ1-4; D is unresolved. The CDR3 totals 14 residues. CDR1 is LNHDA and CDR2 is SQIVND in the germline V gene (reference sequence). V gave up 5 bases and J gave up 7 bases, with 14 bases separating them.